Listed here is a single T cell receptor beta chain. Using immunoSEQ multiplex PCR, the repertoire was profiled, and TCRdb retains in-frame clones only, with some absent. The profile shows under 150,000 clones, 65% to 85% of them singletons. This sample was included in a study of blood T cell repertoires in COVID-19. CDR1 and CDR2 from the germline V gene are MGHRA and YSYEKL. J lost 12 bases, V lost 0 bases, and 11 bases had no gene match. The CDR3 sequence is 15 residues long. The gene calls are TRBV4-1 and TRBJ2-1; 7 bases map to TRBD2. Sequenced sample: peripheral blood. The sequence was obtained from a man aged 65 to 85 with acute or convalescent COVID-19. The CDR3 loop reads CASSQEGRAEVGQFF. CDR3 nucleotide sequence: TGCGCCAGCAGCCAAGAGGGGAGGGCAGAAGTAGGGCAGTTCTTC.